Shown below are 32 T cell receptor beta chains from a single sample sequenced in a study of Ad26.COV2.S vaccination and SARS-CoV-2 variants. Specified treatment: 15 to 20 received Ad26.COV2.S at low or high dose, single or two shots; 5 received placebo; per-sample allocation not given. Sampling happened 63 days after the first vaccine or placebo injection. Profiling relied on immunoSEQ multiplex PCR, and the TCRdb table lists in-frame clones only, not all of them. The table shows hundreds of thousands of clones, with about nine tenths occurring only once. The material was peripheral blood, obtained in a trial of Ad26.COV2.S vaccine versus placebo. These receptors were obtained from a person aged 18-65 years who received the Ad26.COV2.S COVID-19 vaccine or a placebo.

This clone was picked up a small number of times. The J gene is TRBJ1-2, the V gene TRBV6-5; 8 bases are a match to TRBD1. The CDR3 has 12 residues. Per the germline V gene, CDR1 is MNHEY and CDR2 is SVGAGI. V was clipped by 5 bases and J by 6 bases; unmatched bases: 2. CDR3 residues: CASSRQGNGYTF. The CDR3 DNA is TGTGCCAGCAGTCGACAGGGGAATGGCTACACCTTC.

The chain joins TRBV4-2 to TRBJ1-4; D is uncertain. This CDR3 contains 17 residues. In germline, CDR1 is LGHNA, CDR2 YNFKEQ. Trimming left V 0 bases short and J 6 bases short, with 17 bases between. CDR3 bases: TGTGCCAGCAGCCAAGATGTCCGGGCGCGGGGTGATGAAAAACTGTTTTTT. The encoded protein is CASSQDVRARGDEKLFF.

V and J are TRBV27 and TRBJ1-5, with unresolved D. CDR3 length equals 15 residues. V gave up 2 bases and J gave up 4 bases, with 12 bases separating them. Germline V gene lookup returns CDR1 MNHEY and CDR2 SMNVEV (reference sequence). CDR3 coding DNA: TGTGCCAGCAGTTTAGTGCCTAGGGCAAATCAGCCCCAGCATTTT. Encoded protein: CASSLVPRANQPQHF.

This chain connects TRBV11-2 to TRBJ2-7; TRBD1 matches 10 bases. The germline CDR1 and CDR2 sequences are SGHAT and FQNNGV. The CDR3 totals 16 residues. V shed 4 bases, J shed 1 base, and the junction held 7 bases outside the gene matches. The CDR3 is CASSSLRDRGSYEQYF. In nucleotides, the CDR3 is TGTGCCAGCAGCTCGCTTAGGGACAGGGGTTCCTACGAGCAGTACTTC.

The chain uses TRBV30 and TRBJ1-3; D gene ambiguous. The V and J ends lost 2 bases and 0 bases respectively, with 8 bases between them. The CDR3 is made up of 14 amino acids. Per germline, CDR1 GTSNPN and CDR2 SVGIG (reference sequence). This chain's CDR3 is CAWSQASSGNTIYF. The CDR3 region has the DNA TGTGCCTGGAGTCAGGCCAGCTCTGGAAACACCATATATTTT.

The V call is TRBV28, the J call TRBJ2-7; D remains unclear. Germline values: CDR1 MDHEN, CDR2 SYDVKM. This CDR3 has 13 residues. V was clipped by 2 bases and J by 3 bases, with 8 bases between them. The CDR3 DNA reads TGTGCCAGCAGTTTAGAACAGTACTACGAGCAGTACTTC. Residues: CASSLEQYYEQYF.

The chain has TRBV19 and TRBJ1-1; TRBD1 agrees at 9 bases. The CDR3 has 17 residues. Germline trimming cut 4 bases from V and 0 bases from J; bases unmatched to any gene: 9. Germline V gene data show CDR1 as LNHDA and CDR2 as SQIVND (reference sequence). In nucleotides, the CDR3 is TGTGCCAGTAGTACGGGAACAGGGGGCCTCATGAACACTGAAGCTTTCTTT. Amino acids: CASSTGTGGLMNTEAFF.

The chain combines TRBV19 with TRBJ2-2, with 16 bases aligning to TRBD2. This CDR3 is 18 amino acids long. The V segment lost 6 bases and the J segment 6 bases; nucleotides outside the gene matches: 10. Per germline, CDR1 LNHDA and CDR2 SQIVND (reference sequence). The DNA of the CDR3 is TGTGCCAGTAGGCCGGGACTAGCGGGAGGGCAAGAGTCCGGGGAGCTGTTTTTT. As protein: CASRPGLAGGQESGELFF.

This chain links TRBV18 with TRBJ1-5; D may be TRBD1 (6 bases). Between the trimmed V and J ends, which lost 3 bases and 9 bases, there was a span of 9 bases. CDR1 KGHSH and CDR2 LQKENI come from the germline V gene. The CDR3 runs 12 residues. Here the CDR3 reads CASSPPTGPQHF. The CDR3 bases are TGTGCCAGCTCACCGCCGACAGGGCCCCAGCATTTT.

The rearrangement joins TRBV27 to TRBJ2-3; D gene uncertain. CDR1 and CDR2 (germline): MNHEY, SMNVEV (reference sequence). V gave up 2 bases and J gave up 5 bases, with 8 bases separating them. The CDR3 sequence is 13 residues long. The CDR3: CASSLRVRDTQYF. CDR3 in DNA: TGTGCCAGCAGTTTACGGGTGCGAGATACGCAGTATTTT.

This rearrangement joins TRBV7-2 to TRBJ2-2, with 11 bases matching TRBD2. The CDR3 runs to 19 residues. Germline V gives CDR1 SGHTA, CDR2 FQGNSA. Losses at the gene ends were 1 base for V and 0 bases for J; bases not matched to a gene: 7. CDR3 region: CASSLVASGGHANTGELFF. For the CDR3, the DNA is TGTGCCAGCAGCTTAGTAGCTAGCGGGGGGCACGCGAACACCGGGGAGCTGTTTTTT.

The genes are TRBV4-1 and TRBJ1-3, with 10 bases matching TRBD1. Trimming removed 0 bases from V and 3 bases from J; junction bases left unmatched: 2. CDR3 length equals 16 residues. CDR1 is MGHRA and CDR2 is YSYEKL in the germline V gene. The CDR3 here is CASSQDGTGDGNTIYF. CDR3 DNA: TGCGCCAGCAGCCAAGATGGGACAGGGGATGGAAACACCATATATTTT.

The chain joins TRBV5-5 to TRBJ1-6, with TRBD1 matching 7 bases. The CDR3 is 15 amino acids. Looked up from germline, CDR1 is SGHKS and CDR2 is YYEKEE (reference sequence). The trim removed 0 bases at V and 7 bases at J, leaving 4 bases unmatched. CDR3 sequence (DNA): TGTGCCAGCAGCTTGGGAGGGGGCGTAAATTCACCCCTCCACTTT. Amino acids: CASSLGGGVNSPLHF.

V and J are TRBV21-1 and TRBJ2-3; the table's D call, TRBD2, has no DNA check behind it. TRBV21-1 represents a pseudogene. This CDR3 spans 20 amino acids. This CDR3 is CASSRTVKAGGSRKEDTQYF. The CDR3 nucleotides are TGTGCCAGCAGCAGGACCGTAAAAGCGGGAGGGAGTCGGAAGGAAGATACGCAGTATTTT.

The chain combines TRBV20-1 with TRBJ1-1; the D is unclear. The CDR3 totals 13 residues. The germline CDR1 and CDR2 sequences are DFQATT and SNEGSKA (reference sequence). V was shortened by 3 bases and J by 4 bases, with 12 bases between the two germline ends. The CDR3 protein is CSASGVMTTEAFF. The CDR3 DNA follows: TGCAGTGCTAGTGGAGTTATGACCACTGAAGCTTTCTTT.

This chain uses TRBV6-2 or TRBV6-3 with TRBJ2-3; 7 bases are a match to TRBD2. Germline CDR1 and CDR2: MNHEY and SVGEGT. V shed 4 bases, J shed 2 bases, and the junction held 12 bases outside the gene matches. The CDR3 totals 17 residues. This CDR3 is CASSSLKGGGYTDTQYF. In nucleotides, the CDR3 is TGTGCCAGCAGTTCCCTTAAGGGCGGGGGTTACACAGATACGCAGTATTTT.

The table lists this clone with a count of one. The genes are TRBV7-3 and TRBJ2-7; D tentatively reads TRBD1 or TRBD2 (5 bases each). Germline V gene lookup returns CDR1 SGHTA and CDR2 FQGTGA. The CDR3 totals 15 residues. The V and J ends lost 5 bases and 7 bases respectively, with 21 bases between them. In nucleotides, the CDR3 is TGTGCCAGCAGCCCTACCGGGGCCTCGGTGGGGGAGCAGTACTTC. Translated, it gives CASSPTGASVGEQYF.

The chain uses TRBV5-1 and TRBJ1-1; 7 bases are a match to TRBD1. V shed 4 bases, J shed 5 bases, and the junction held 8 bases outside the gene matches. This CDR3 is 14 amino acids long. CDR1 and CDR2 (germline): SGHRS, YFSETQ. The CDR3, as DNA: TGCGCCAGCAGCGTCACAGGGGAAGGGACTGAAGCTTTCTTT. Translation gives CASSVTGEGTEAFF.

This rearrangement joins TRBV6-5 to TRBJ2-1; D uncertain. The V gene's germline CDR1 is MNHEY and CDR2 SVGAGI. The V end lost 6 bases, the J end lost 2 bases, and 14 bases lay between the germline ends. The CDR3 loop spans 15 amino acids. The CDR3, as DNA: TGTGCCAGCAGAGGGTCGCTCTCAACCTACAATGAGCAGTTCTTC. Amino acids: CASRGSLSTYNEQFF.

The chain links TRBV25-1 to TRBJ2-7; D remains ambiguous. The CDR3 has 11 residues. V shed 8 bases and J shed 5 bases, with 10 bases lying between them. Germline V gene lookup returns CDR1 MGHDK and CDR2 SYGVNS. The CDR3 sequence: CASLSLHEQYF. CDR3 nucleotide sequence: TGTGCCAGCCTCTCACTCCACGAGCAGTACTTC.

The chain links TRBV6-5 to TRBJ2-7, with D possibly matching TRBD2 (7 bases). Germline V lookup: CDR1 MNHEY, CDR2 SVGAGI. The length of the CDR3 is 13 residues. V lost 5 bases to trimming and J lost 4 bases, with 12 bases between them. The CDR3 is CASSPRGGYEQYF. Written as DNA, the CDR3 is TGTGCCAGCAGTCCCAGGGGAGGGTACGAGCAGTACTTC.

The chain combines TRBV12-2 with TRBJ1-5. TRBV12-2 is a pseudogene segment. CDR3 length: 14 amino acids. CDR3 nucleotides: TGTGCAAGTCGCTCCCCCTTGGGGAATCAGCCCCAGCATTTT. Translation gives CASRSPLGNQPQHF.

The V and J genes are TRBV21-1 and TRBJ2-7; the DNA was not used to check the table's D call, TRBD2. TRBV21-1 is an annotated pseudogene. The CDR3 is 13 residues long. The CDR3 reads CASSKVRFYEQYF. The CDR3 DNA reads TGTGCCAGCAGCAAAGTTAGATTCTACGAGCAGTACTTC.

In the case of this clone: At one end, the junction sequence differs from germline, possibly due to a read error. The chain employs TRBV7-8 and TRBJ1-3, with no clear D. Germline lookup yields CDR1 SGHVS and CDR2 FQNEAQ. The CDR3 has 18 amino acids. The CDR3 spells CASSLARPGATNGNTVYF. In DNA form, the CDR3 reads TGTGCCAGCAGCTTAGCGCGGCCAGGCGCAACTAATGGAAACACCGTATATTTT.

This sequence joins TRBV5-6 and TRBJ2-5; 13 bases match TRBD2. The germline CDR1 and CDR2 sequences are SGHDT and YYEEEE. The CDR3 totals 16 residues. V dropped 4 bases and J dropped 4; count of bases not matched to a gene: 7. CDR3 region: CASSPWTSGSGETQYF. In DNA form, the CDR3 reads TGTGCCAGCAGCCCCTGGACTAGCGGGAGTGGAGAGACCCAGTACTTC.

The chain is built from TRBV6-5 and TRBJ2-2; D uncertain. This CDR3 comprises 14 residues. Germline values: CDR1 MNHEY, CDR2 SVGAGI. Trimming removed 10 bases at V and 4 bases at J, with 16 bases between. CDR3 sequence reads: CATQRFRVTGELFF. The CDR3 DNA is TGTGCCACTCAAAGGTTTAGGGTCACCGGGGAGCTGTTTTTT.

The chain recombines TRBV30 with TRBJ1-4; no definite D call. V lost 0 bases to trimming and J lost 8 bases, with 16 bases between them. CDR1 and CDR2 from the germline V gene are GTSNPN and SVGIG (reference sequence). This CDR3 contains 15 residues. The CDR3 region is CAWSVLGGPEEKLFF. For the CDR3, the DNA is TGTGCCTGGAGTGTACTGGGCGGCCCAGAGGAAAAACTGTTTTTT.

The chain is built from TRBV18 and TRBJ1-1; the D gene is possibly TRBD1 (5 bases). Per the germline V gene, CDR1 is KGHSH and CDR2 is LQKENI. The CDR3 runs 15 residues. V was pared by 4 bases and J by 3 bases, with 15 bases between. The CDR3 DNA follows: TGTGCCAGCTCACAAAACGGGGGAACTCACACTGAAGCTTTCTTT. Translating gives CASSQNGGTHTEAFF.

Concerning this clone: At the DNA level, this CDR3 is encoded by other sequences in the same sample as well. The CDR3 nucleotides are TGTGCCAGCAGCCAAGATCGGACTAGCGGGAGAGAGACCCAGTACTTC. This codes for CASSQDRTSGRETQYF. The rearrangement uses TRBV4-2 and TRBJ2-5, with 13 bases fitting TRBD2. The CDR3 contains 16 residues. Germline V gene lookup returns CDR1 LGHNA and CDR2 YNFKEQ. Losses at the gene ends were 0 bases for V and 4 bases for J; bases not matched to a gene: 2.

The V gene is TRBV7-3, the J gene TRBJ2-5, with D maybe TRBD2 (5 bases). CDR3 size: 15 residues. Trimming stripped 5 bases from V and 1 base from J, with 14 bases between. Germline V CDR1 and CDR2: SGHTA, FQGTGA. The CDR3 is CASSAPGVGQETQYF. CDR3 nucleotides: TGTGCCAGCAGCGCTCCCGGGGTAGGCCAAGAGACCCAGTACTTC.

V and J are TRBV9 and TRBJ2-2, with D possibly matching TRBD1 (7 bases). Germline assignment: CDR1 SGDLS and CDR2 YYNGEE. The V end lost 0 bases, the J end lost 5 bases, and 14 bases lay between the germline ends. This CDR3 contains 16 residues. For the CDR3, the DNA is TGTGCCAGCAGCGTAGGGTCAGGGGGAGGAACCGGGGAGCTGTTTTTT. Translating it yields CASSVGSGGGTGELFF.

V usage is TRBV29-1 and J usage is TRBJ2-5, with TRBD1 matching over 7 bases. Losses at the gene ends were 7 bases for V and 5 bases for J; bases not matched to a gene: 4. This CDR3 comprises 11 residues. The germline V gene encodes CDR1 SQVTM and CDR2 ANQGSEA. CDR3 sequence reads: CSAPRGETQYF. The CDR3 region has the DNA TGCAGCGCGCCCAGGGGGGAGACCCAGTACTTC.